The T cell receptor beta chain described here comes from a study of blood T cell repertoires in COVID-19. Study-level information: The origin of the acute and convalescent COVID-19 samples was the United States, Italy and Spain.

Profiling relied on immunoSEQ multiplex PCR, and the TCRdb table lists in-frame clones only, not all of them. In the table there are around 93,000 clones, around 76% of which are singletons. The CDR3 is made up of 16 amino acids. Germline V gene lookup returns CDR1 LGHNA and CDR2 YSLEER. Unmatched junction bases numbered 8, after V lost 1 base and J lost 6 bases. Input material: peripheral blood. The clonotype comes from a man at least 80 years old with acute or convalescent COVID-19. The rearrangement joins TRBV4-3 to TRBJ1-2; 10 bases agree with TRBD1. The DNA of the CDR3 is TGCGCCAGCAGCCAAGTTACCGGGACAGGGGATAATGGCTACACCTTC. Its translation: CASSQVTGTGDNGYTF.